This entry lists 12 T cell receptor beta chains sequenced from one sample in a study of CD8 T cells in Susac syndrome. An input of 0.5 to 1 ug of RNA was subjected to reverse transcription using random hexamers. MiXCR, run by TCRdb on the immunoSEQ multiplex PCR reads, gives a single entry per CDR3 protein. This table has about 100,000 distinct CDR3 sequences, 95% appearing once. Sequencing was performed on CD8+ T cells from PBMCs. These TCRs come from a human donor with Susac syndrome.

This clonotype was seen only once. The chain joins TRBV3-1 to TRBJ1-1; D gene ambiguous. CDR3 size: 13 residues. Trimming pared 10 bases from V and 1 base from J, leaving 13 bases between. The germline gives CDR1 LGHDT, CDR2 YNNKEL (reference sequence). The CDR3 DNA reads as TGTGCCACGAGACTGTCATCGAACACTGAAGCTTTCTTT. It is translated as CATRLSSNTEAFF.

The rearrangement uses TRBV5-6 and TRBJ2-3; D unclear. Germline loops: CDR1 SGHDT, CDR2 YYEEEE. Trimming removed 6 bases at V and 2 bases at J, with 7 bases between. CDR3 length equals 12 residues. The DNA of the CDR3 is TGTGCCAGCACGGATTCCACAGATACGCAGTATTTT. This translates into CASTDSTDTQYF.

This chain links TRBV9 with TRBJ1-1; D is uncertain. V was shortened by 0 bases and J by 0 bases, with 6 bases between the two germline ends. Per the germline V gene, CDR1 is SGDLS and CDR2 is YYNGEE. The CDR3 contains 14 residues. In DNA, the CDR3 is TGTGCCAGCAGCGTAGACATAATGAACACTGAAGCTTTCTTT. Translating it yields CASSVDIMNTEAFF.

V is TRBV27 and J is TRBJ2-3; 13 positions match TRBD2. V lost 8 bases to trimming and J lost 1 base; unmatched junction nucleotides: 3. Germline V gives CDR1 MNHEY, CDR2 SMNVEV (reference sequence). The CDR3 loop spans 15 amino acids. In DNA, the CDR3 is TGTGCCAGCGGACTAGCGGGAGACCGCACAGATACGCAGTATTTT. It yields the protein CASGLAGDRTDTQYF.

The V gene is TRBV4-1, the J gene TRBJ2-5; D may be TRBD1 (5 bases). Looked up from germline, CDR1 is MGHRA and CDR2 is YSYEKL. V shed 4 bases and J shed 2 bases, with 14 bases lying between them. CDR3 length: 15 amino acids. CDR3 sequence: CASSLGWSGQETQYF. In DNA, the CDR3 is TGCGCCAGCAGCCTGGGTTGGTCAGGGCAAGAGACCCAGTACTTC.

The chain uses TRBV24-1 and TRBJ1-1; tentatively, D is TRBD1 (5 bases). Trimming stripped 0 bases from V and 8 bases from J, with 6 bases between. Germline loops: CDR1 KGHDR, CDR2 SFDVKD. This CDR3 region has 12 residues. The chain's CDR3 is CATSDLRGEAFF. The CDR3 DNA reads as TGTGCCACCAGTGATTTGCGGGGGGAAGCTTTCTTT.

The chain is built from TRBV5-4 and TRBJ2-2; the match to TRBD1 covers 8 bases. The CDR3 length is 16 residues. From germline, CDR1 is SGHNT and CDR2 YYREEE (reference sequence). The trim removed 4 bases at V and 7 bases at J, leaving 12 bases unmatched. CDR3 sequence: CASSTAGGRVGGELFF. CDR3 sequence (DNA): TGTGCCAGCAGCACCGCAGGGGGCAGGGTAGGCGGGGAGCTGTTTTTT.

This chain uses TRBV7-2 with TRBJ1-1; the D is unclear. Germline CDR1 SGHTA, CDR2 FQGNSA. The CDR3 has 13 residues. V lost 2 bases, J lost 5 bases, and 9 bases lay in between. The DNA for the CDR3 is TGTGCCAGCAGCTTACGGGTGATGACTGAAGCTTTCTTT. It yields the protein CASSLRVMTEAFF.

The CDR3 region has the DNA TGTGCCTGGAGTGAGGGCTCTGGGGCCAACGTCCTGACTTTC. It specifies CAWSEGSGANVLTF. The chain carries TRBV30 and TRBJ2-6; D is uncertain. This CDR3 contains 14 residues. Germline V gene sequence: CDR1 GTSNPN, CDR2 SVGIG (reference sequence). V dropped 1 base and J dropped 0 bases, with 4 bases sitting between them.

CDR3 in DNA: TGCAGCGTTGAAGACGGTTCCTCTAGCACAGATACGCAGTATTTT. It yields the protein CSVEDGSSSTDTQYF. This rearrangement joins TRBV29-1 to TRBJ2-3, with D unclear. The CDR3 runs 15 residues. Germline CDR1 and CDR2: SQVTM and ANQGSEA. V was cut by 0 bases and J by 0 bases, with 10 bases left in between.

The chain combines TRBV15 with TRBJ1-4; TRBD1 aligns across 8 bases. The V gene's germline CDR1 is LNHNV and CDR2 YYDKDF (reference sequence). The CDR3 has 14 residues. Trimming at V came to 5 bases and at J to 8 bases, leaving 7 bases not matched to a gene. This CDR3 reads CATSRRQGREKLFF. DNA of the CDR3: TGTGCCACCAGCCGTCGACAGGGGCGGGAAAAACTGTTTTTT.

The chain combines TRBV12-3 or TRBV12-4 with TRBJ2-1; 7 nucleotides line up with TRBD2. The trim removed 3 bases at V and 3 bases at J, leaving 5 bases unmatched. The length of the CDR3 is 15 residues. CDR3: CASSFGGGGYNEQFF. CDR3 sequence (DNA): TGTGCCAGCAGTTTCGGAGGCGGGGGCTACAATGAGCAGTTCTTC.